The 9 T cell receptor beta chains below were found in one sample sequenced in a study of shared clonotypes between healthy human individuals. Assay: immunoSEQ multiplex PCR; the TCRdb copy retains only in-frame clones and omits some. The table includes 90,000 to 120,000 clones, 68% detected once. Source material: memory CD8+ T cells sorted from blood. Regarding subset: CD45RO+ cells pooled with CCR7-negative TemRA cells. These receptors were collected from a woman in her twenties or thirties in good health.

This clone has a handful of counts. The chain links TRBV4-2 to TRBJ1-6, with TRBD1 identical over 10 bases. Germline values: CDR1 LGHNA, CDR2 YNFKEQ. The CDR3 has 16 amino acids. With V trimmed by 0 bases and J by 8 bases, 4 bases remained unmatched. DNA of the CDR3: TGTGCCAGCAGCCAAGATCCCGGACAGGGGGATTCACCCCTCCACTTT. The encoded protein is CASSQDPGQGDSPLHF.

The chain joins TRBV27 to TRBJ2-7; 8 bases align to TRBD1. The trim removed 3 bases at V and 3 bases at J, leaving 13 bases unmatched. The length of the CDR3 is 17 residues. Per germline, CDR1 MNHEY and CDR2 SMNVEV (reference sequence). This chain's CDR3 is CASSFRHNRGSSYEQYF. DNA of the CDR3: TGTGCCAGCAGTTTCCGACACAACAGGGGGTCTAGCTACGAGCAGTACTTC.

This clone was recorded at least ten times. This chain links TRBV5-4 with TRBJ1-2; D ambiguous. The CDR3 spans 14 residues. Germline V gives CDR1 SGHNT, CDR2 YYREEE (reference sequence). Trimming cost V 3 bases and J 4 bases, with 13 bases left between them. In nucleotides, the CDR3 is TGTGCCAGCAGCTCCGCTGGGTCCGTCTATGGCTACACCTTC. Its translation: CASSSAGSVYGYTF.

In this sample, this clone turned up a few times. This rearrangement joins TRBV19 to TRBJ2-1; 7 bases map to TRBD1. This CDR3 contains 13 residues. Germline V lookup: CDR1 LNHDA, CDR2 SQIVND (reference sequence). Trimming cost V 10 bases and J 8 bases; bases outside gene matches: 11. The CDR3 region has the DNA TGTGCCATAGGACCAGGGGGAACTCATGAGCAGTTCTTC. This translates into CAIGPGGTHEQFF.

The CDR3 coding sequence is TGCGCCAGCAGCTTGTTTGGCGGGAGATTCTCCTACGAGCAGTACTTC. Translation: CASSLFGGRFSYEQYF. This chain joins TRBV5-1 and TRBJ2-7; 7 nucleotides agree with TRBD2. Looked up from germline, CDR1 is SGHRS and CDR2 is YFSETQ. The CDR3 runs 16 residues. J lost 0 bases, V lost 1 base, and 7 bases had no gene match.

The genes are TRBV25-1 and TRBJ2-7; D call uncertain. Germline V gives CDR1 MGHDK, CDR2 SYGVNS. The CDR3 runs 16 residues. V lost 2 bases, J lost 6 bases, and 20 bases lay in between. DNA for the CDR3: TGTGCCAGCAGTGAACCGGGTTCTGCCCCCCGTGGCGAGCAGTACTTC. It is translated as CASSEPGSAPRGEQYF.

Here the CDR3 DNA reads TGTGCCAGCAGCATTAGCGGAGTGCTTGGCGAGCAGTACTTC. It encodes CASSISGVLGEQYF. V gene TRBV27 combines with J gene TRBJ2-7; TRBD2 is a possible D gene (6 bases). The germline V gene has CDR1 MNHEY and CDR2 SMNVEV (reference sequence). The CDR3 length is 14 residues. Trimming took off 6 bases at V and 6 bases at J, with 18 bases between the two ends.

This clone was seen a few times. The sample carries other DNA sequences with the same CDR3. The CDR3 coding sequence is TGCAGTGCTAGAGAAGTCTACGAGCAGTACTTC. This translates into CSAREVYEQYF. The chain is built from TRBV20-1 and TRBJ2-7; the D is unclear. Germline CDR1 DFQATT, CDR2 SNEGSKA (reference sequence). Trimming pared 0 bases from V and 3 bases from J, leaving 3 bases between. This CDR3 is built from 11 residues.

The V and J genes are TRBV2 and TRBJ2-1; 7 positions agree with TRBD2. CDR1 SNHLY and CDR2 FYNNEI come from the germline V gene. The V segment lost 5 bases and the J segment 8 bases; nucleotides outside the gene matches: 9. This CDR3 has 14 residues. The CDR3 protein is CASSFPGGLDEQFF. CDR3 bases: TGTGCCAGCAGTTTCCCGGGGGGTTTGGATGAGCAGTTCTTC.